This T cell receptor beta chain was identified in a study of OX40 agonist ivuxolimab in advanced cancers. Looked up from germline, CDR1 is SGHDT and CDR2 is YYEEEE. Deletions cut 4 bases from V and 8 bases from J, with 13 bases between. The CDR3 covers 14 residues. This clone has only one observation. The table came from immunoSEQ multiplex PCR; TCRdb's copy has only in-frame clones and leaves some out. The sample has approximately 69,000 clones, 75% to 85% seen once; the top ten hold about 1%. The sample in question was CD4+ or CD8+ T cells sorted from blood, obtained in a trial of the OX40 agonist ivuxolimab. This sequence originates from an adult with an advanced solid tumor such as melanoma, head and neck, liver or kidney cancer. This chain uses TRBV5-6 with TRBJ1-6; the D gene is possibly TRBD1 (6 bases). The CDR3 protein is CASSGGGVDSPLHF. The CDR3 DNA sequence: TGTGCCAGCAGCGGGGGGGGCGTTGATTCACCCCTCCACTTT.